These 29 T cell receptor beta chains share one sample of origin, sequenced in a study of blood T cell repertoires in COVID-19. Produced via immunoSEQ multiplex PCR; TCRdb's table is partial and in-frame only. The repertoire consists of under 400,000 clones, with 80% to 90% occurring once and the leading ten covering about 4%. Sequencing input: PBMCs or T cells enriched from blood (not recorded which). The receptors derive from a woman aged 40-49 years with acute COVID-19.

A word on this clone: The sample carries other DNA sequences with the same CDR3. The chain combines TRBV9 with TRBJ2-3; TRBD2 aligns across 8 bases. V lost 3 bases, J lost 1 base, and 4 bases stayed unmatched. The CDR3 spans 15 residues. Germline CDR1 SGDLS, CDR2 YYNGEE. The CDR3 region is CASSATSGGTDTQYF. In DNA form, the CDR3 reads TGTGCCAGCAGCGCTACTAGCGGAGGCACAGATACGCAGTATTTT. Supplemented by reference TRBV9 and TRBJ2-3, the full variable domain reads DSGVTQTPKHLITATGQRVTLRCSPRSGDLSVYWYQQSLDQGLQFLIQYYNGEERAKGNILERFSAQQFPDLHSELNLSSLELGDSALYFCASSATSGGTDTQYFGPGTRLTVL.

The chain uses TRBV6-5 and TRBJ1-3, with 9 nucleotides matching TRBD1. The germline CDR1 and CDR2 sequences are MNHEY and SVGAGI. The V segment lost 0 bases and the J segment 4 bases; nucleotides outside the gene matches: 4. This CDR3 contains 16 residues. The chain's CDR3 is CASSYSLQGAGNTIYF. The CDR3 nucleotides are TGTGCCAGCAGTTACTCGCTACAGGGGGCCGGAAACACCATATATTTT.

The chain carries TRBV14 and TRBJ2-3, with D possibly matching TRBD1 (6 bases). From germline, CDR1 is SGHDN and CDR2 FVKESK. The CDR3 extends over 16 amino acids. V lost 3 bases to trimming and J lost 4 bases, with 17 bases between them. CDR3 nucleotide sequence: TGTGCCAGCAGCCATCGGGACAATTTCTTCGCAGATACGCAGTATTTT. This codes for CASSHRDNFFADTQYF.

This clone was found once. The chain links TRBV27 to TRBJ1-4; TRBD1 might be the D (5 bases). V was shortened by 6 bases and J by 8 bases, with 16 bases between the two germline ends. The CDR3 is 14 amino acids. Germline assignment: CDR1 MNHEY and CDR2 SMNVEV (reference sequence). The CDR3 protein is CASRNQGVREKLFF. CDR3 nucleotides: TGTGCCAGCAGAAATCAGGGTGTTCGAGAAAAACTGTTTTTT. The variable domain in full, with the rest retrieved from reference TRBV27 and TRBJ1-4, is EAQVTQNPRYLITVTGKKLTVTCSQNMNHEYMSWYRQDPGLGLRQIYYSMNVEVTDKGDVPEGYKVSRKEKRNFPLILESPSPNQTSLYFCASRNQGVREKLFFGSGTQLSVL.

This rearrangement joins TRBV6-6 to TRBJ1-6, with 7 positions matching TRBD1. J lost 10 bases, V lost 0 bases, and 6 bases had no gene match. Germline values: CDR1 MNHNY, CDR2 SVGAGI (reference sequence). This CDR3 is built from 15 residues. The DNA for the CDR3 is TGTGCCAGCAGTTACTCGAACAGGGGTAGGTCACCCCTCCACTTT. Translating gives CASSYSNRGRSPLHF.

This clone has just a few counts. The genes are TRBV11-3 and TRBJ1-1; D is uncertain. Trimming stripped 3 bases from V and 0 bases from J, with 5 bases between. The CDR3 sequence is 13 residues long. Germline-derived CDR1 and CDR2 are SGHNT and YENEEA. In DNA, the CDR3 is TGTGCCAGCAGCTTCACACTGAACACTGAAGCTTTCTTT. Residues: CASSFTLNTEAFF.

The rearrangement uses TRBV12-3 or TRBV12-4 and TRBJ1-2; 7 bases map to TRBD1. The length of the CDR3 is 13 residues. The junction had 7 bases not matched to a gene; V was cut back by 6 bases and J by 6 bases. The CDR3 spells CASRLPGQNGYTF. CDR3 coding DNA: TGTGCCAGCAGATTACCGGGACAGAATGGCTACACCTTC.

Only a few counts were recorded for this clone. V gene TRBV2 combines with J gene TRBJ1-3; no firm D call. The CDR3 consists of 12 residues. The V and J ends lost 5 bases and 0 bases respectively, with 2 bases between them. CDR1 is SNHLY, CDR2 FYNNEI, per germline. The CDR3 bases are TGTGCCAGCAGTCGCTCTGGAAACACCATATATTTT. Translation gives CASSRSGNTIYF.

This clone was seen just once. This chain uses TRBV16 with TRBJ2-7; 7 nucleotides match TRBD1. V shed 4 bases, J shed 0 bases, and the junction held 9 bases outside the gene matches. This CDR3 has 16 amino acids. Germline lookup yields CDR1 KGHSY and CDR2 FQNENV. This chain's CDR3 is CASSLLRQGPSYEQYF. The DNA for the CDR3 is TGTGCCAGCAGCCTCTTGCGACAGGGCCCCTCCTACGAGCAGTACTTC. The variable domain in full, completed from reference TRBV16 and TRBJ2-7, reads GEEVAQTPKHLVRGEGQKAKLYCAPIKGHSYVFWYQQVLKNEFKFLISFQNENVFDETGMPKERFSAKCLPNSPCSLEIQATKLEDSAVYFCASSLLRQGPSYEQYFGPGTRLTVT.

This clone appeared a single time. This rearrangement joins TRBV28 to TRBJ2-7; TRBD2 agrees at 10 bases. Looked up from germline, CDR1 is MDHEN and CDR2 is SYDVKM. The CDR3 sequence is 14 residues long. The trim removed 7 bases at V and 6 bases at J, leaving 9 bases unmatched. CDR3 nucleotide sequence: TGTGCCAGCACTAGCGGGAGTTTGGTTGGCGAGCAGTACTTC. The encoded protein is CASTSGSLVGEQYF.

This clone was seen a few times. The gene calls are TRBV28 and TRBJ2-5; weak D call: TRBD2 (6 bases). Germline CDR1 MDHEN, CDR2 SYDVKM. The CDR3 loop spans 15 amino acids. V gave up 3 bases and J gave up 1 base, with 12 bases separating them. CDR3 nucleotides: TGTGCCAGCAGTTTCTCTGGCGGGACCCAAGAGACCCAGTACTTC. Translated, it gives CASSFSGGTQETQYF.

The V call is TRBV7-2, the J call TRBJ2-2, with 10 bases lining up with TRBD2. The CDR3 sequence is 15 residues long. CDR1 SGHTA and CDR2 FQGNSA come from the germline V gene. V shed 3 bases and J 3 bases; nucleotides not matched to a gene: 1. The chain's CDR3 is CASSFLAGDTGELFF. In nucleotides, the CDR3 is TGTGCCAGCAGCTTCCTAGCGGGAGACACCGGGGAGCTGTTTTTT.

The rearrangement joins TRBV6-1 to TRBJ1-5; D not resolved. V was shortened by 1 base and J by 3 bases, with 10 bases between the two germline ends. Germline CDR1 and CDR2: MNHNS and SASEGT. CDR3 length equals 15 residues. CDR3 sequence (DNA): TGTGCCAGCAGTGAAGTTAGAGGGTTCAATCAGCCCCAGCATTTT. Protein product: CASSEVRGFNQPQHF.

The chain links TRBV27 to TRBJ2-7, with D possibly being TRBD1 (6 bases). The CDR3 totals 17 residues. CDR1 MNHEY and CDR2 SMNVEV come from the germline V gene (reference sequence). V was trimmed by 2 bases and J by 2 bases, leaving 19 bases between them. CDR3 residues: CASSLGTTRTVPYEQYF. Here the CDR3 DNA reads TGTGCCAGCAGTTTAGGGACAACGAGGACCGTCCCCTACGAGCAGTACTTC.

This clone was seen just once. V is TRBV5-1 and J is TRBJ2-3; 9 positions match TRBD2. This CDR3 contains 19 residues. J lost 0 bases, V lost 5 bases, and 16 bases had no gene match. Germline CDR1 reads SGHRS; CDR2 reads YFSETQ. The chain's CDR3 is CASRGMGLAGPNSTDTQYF. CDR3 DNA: TGCGCCAGCAGGGGAATGGGTCTAGCGGGGCCTAATAGCACAGATACGCAGTATTTT.

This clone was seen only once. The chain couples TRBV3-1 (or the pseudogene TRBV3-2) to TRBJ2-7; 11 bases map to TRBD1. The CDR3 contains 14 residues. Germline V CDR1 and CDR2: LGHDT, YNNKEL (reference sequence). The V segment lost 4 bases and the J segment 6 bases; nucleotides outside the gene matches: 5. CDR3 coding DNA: TGTGCCAGCAGCCGGGACAGGGGGTTCTCCGAGCAGTACTTC. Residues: CASSRDRGFSEQYF.

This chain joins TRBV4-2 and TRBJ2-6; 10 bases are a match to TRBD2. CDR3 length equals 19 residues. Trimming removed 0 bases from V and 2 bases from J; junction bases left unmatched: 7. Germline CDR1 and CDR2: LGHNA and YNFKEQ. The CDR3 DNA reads TGTGCCAGCAGCCAAGAGAGCGGGAGGGCCCTTGCTGGGGCCAACGTCCTGACTTTC. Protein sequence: CASSQESGRALAGANVLTF.

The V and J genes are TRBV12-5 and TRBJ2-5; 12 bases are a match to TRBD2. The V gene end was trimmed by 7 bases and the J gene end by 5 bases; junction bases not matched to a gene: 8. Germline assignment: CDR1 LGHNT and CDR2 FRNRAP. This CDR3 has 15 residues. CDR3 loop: CASARTSGAGETQYF. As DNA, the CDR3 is TGTGCTAGTGCTCGGACTAGCGGGGCGGGGGAGACCCAGTACTTC.

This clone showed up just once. CDR3 nucleotide sequence: TGTGCCAGCAGTACAGGGTTAAATGGCTACACCTTC. Its protein is CASSTGLNGYTF. The chain joins TRBV2 to TRBJ1-2; tentative D call: TRBD1 (6 bases). Germline V gene data show CDR1 as SNHLY and CDR2 as FYNNEI. V was trimmed by 5 bases and J by 6 bases, leaving 10 bases between them. This CDR3 contains 12 residues.

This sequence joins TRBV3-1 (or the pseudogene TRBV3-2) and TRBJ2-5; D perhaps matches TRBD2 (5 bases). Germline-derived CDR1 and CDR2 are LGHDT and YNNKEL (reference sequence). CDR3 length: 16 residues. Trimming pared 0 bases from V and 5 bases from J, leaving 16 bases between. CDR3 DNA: TGTGCCAGCAGCCAAGACGCAGGATTAGCGCGTGAGACCCAGTACTTC. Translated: CASSQDAGLARETQYF.

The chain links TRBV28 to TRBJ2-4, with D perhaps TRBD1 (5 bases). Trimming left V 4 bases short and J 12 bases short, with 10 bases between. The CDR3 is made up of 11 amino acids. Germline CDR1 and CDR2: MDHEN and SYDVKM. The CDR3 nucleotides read TGTGCCAGCAGTTCCGACAGCCGTCAGTACTTC. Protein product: CASSSDSRQYF.

This CDR3 reads CASRGEGPETQYF. As DNA, the CDR3 is TGTGCCAGCAGGGGGGAGGGCCCAGAGACCCAGTACTTC. The chain uses TRBV2 and TRBJ2-5; 7 bases map to TRBD2. Germline loops: CDR1 SNHLY, CDR2 FYNNEI. V shed 6 bases and J 4 bases; nucleotides not matched to a gene: 5. The CDR3 is made up of 13 amino acids.

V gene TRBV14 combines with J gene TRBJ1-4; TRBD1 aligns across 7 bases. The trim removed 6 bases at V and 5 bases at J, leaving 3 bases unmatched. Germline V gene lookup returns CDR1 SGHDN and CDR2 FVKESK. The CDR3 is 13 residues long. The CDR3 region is CASRGQKNEKLFF. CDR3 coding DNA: TGTGCCAGCAGGGGACAGAAAAATGAAAAACTGTTTTTT.

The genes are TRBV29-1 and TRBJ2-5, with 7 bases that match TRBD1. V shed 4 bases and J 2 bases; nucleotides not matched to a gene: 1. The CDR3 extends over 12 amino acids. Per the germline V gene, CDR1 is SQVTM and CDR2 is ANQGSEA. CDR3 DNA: TGCAGCGTTGGCAGGGGGCAAGAGACCCAGTACTTC. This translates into CSVGRGQETQYF.

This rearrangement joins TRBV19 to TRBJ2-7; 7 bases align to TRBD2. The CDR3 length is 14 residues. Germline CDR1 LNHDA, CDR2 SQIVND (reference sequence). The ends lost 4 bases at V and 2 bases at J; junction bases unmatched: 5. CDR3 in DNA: TGTGCCAGTAGTAAGGCGGGAGCCCCCTACGAGCAGTACTTC. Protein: CASSKAGAPYEQYF.

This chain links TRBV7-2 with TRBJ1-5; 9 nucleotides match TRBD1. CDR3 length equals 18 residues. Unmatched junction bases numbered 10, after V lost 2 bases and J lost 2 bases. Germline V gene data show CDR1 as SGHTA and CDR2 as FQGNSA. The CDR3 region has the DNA TGTGCCAGCAGCTTAAGGGGACAGGGTTCAAATGGCAATCAGCCCCAGCATTTT. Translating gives CASSLRGQGSNGNQPQHF.

CDR3 sequence reads: CASSASDRAGGYTF. DNA for the CDR3: TGTGCCAGCAGCGCGAGCGACAGGGCAGGCGGCTACACCTTC. V is TRBV9 and J is TRBJ1-2; 7 bases match TRBD1. V was pared by 3 bases and J by 8 bases, with 10 bases of the junction left unmatched. CDR1 is SGDLS, CDR2 YYNGEE, per germline. The CDR3 covers 14 residues.

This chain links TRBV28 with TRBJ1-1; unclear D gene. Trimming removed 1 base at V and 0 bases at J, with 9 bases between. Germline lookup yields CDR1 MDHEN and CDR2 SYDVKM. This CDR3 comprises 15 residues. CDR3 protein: CASSLFGVVNTEAFF. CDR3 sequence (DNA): TGTGCCAGCAGTTTATTTGGAGTTGTGAACACTGAAGCTTTCTTT.

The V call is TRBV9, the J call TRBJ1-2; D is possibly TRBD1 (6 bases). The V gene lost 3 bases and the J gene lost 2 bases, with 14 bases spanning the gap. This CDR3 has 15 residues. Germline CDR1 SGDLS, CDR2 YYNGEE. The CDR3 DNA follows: TGTGCCAGCAGCGCCAGACAGGTCGTGAACTATGGCTACACCTTC. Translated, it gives CASSARQVVNYGYTF.